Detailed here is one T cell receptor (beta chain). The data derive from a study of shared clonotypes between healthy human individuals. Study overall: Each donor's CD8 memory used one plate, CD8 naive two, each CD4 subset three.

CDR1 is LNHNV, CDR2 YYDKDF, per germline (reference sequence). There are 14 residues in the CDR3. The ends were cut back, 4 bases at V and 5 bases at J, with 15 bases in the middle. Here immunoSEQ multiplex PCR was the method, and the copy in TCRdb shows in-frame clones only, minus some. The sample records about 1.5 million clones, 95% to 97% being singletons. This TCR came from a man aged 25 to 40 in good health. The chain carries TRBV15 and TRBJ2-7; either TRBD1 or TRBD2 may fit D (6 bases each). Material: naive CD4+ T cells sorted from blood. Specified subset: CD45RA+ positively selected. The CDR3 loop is CATSTRGRLNEQYF. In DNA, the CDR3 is TGTGCCACCAGCACCCGGGGGCGATTAAACGAGCAGTACTTC.